This TCR beta chain was documented in a study of a mutant IDH1 vaccine in newly diagnosed glioma. Time point defined: baseline, week 1 (first vaccination visit). The sample's treatment: pre-vaccination baseline after standard-of-care therapy. New astrocytomas of WHO grade 3 or 4 that were IDH1-mutant and ATRX-lost were found in the donors. V lost 4 bases, J lost 7 bases, and 5 bases lay in between. The germline gives CDR1 ENHRY, CDR2 SYGVKD. The CDR3 is 11 residues long. Notes on the study in general: Of the patients, 80% to 95% had vaccine-induced immune responses.

With regard to this clone: As yet, its antigen is unknown.

The table came from immunoSEQ multiplex PCR; TCRdb's copy has only in-frame clones and leaves some out. The sample has about 36,000 clones, 78% seen once. This clonotype originated in a man aged 35 to 55 with glioma. Some clones in this sample may be carry-over from other donors' samples. The V and J genes are TRBV10-3 and TRBJ2-1; no clear D gene. This specimen was PBMCs, taken from a glioma patient treated with radiotherapy, temozolomide or both. The CDR3 here is CAISVGNEQFF. As DNA, the CDR3 is TGTGCCATCAGTGTGGGGAATGAGCAGTTCTTC.